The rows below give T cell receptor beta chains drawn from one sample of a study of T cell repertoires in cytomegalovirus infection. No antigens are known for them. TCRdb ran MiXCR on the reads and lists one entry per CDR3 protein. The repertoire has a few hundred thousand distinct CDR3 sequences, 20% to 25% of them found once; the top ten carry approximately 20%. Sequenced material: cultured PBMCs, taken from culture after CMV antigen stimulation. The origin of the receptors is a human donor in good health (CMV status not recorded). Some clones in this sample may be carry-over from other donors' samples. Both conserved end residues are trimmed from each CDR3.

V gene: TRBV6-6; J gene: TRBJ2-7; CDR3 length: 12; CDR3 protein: ASEALAESYEQY
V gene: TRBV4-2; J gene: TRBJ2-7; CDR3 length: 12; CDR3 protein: ASSQEGNSRFWY
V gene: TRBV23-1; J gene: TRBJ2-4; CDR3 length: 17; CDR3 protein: ASSQSPTPWGKAKNIQY
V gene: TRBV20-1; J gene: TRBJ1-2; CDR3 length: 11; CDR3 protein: SASITRNYGYT
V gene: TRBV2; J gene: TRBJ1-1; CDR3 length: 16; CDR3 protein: ASSEALLGLTKGTEAF
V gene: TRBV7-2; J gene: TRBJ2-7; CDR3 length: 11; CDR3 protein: ASSLENRREQY
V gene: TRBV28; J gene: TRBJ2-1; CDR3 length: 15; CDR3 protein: ASSLGTSGVPYNEQF
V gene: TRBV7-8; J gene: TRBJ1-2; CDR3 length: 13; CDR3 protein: ASSSQGANSPGYT
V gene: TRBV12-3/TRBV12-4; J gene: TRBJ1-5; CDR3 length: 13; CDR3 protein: ASSSTGTKKEPQH
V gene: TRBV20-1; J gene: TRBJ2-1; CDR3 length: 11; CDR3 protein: SALPTSGRIRF
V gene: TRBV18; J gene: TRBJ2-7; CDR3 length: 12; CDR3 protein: ASSLLEGLAEQY
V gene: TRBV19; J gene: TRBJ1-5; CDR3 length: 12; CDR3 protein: ASRGYRGNQPQH
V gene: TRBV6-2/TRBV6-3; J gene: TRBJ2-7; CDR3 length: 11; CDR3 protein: ASKLAVSYEQY
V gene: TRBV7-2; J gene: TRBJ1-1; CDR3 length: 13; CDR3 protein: ASSHRLVMNTEAF
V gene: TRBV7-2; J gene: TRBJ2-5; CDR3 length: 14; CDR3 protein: ASSLGAGVGRETQY
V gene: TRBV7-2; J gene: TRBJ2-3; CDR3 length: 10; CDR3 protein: ASSSDSSRQY
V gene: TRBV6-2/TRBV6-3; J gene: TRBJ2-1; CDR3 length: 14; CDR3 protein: ASSSLLDRGVHEQF
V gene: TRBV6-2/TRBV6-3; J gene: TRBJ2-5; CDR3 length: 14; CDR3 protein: ASSPPTELTQETQY
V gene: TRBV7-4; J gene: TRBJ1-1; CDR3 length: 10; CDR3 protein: AVGGDRVEAF
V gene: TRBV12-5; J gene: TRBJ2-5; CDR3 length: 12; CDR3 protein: ASGFTPRAETQY
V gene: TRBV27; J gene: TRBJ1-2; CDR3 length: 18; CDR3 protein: ASSYNAGTVNARRNYGYT
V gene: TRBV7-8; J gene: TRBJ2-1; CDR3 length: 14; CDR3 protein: ASSLVWSGRGPEQF
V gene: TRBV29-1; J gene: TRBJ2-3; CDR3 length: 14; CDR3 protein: SVEGRGTGSTDTQY
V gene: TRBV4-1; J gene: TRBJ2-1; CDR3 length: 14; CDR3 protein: ASSQASSSSYNEQF
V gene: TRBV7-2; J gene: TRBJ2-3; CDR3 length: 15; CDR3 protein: ASSPGTSGWATDTQY
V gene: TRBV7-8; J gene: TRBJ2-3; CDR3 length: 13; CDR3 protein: ASSLFAGHTDTQY
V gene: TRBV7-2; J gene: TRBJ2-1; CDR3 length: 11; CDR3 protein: ASSKGFYNEQF
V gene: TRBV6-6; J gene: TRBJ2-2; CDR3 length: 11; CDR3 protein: ASSYSGLEELF
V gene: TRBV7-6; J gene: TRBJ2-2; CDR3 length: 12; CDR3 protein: ASSLTALTGELF
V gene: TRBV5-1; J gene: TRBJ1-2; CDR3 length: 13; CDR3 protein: ASSLGRAGEDGYT
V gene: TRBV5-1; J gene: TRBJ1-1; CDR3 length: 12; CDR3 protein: ASSGQRGNTEAF
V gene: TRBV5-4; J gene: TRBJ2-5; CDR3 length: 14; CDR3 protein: ASSPLRTGYQETQY
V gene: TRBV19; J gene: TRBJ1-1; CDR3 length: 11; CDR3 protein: VSSVQGAAEAF
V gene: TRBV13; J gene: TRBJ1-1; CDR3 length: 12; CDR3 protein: ASSLTREDRAAF
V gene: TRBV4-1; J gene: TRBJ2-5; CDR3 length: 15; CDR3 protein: ASSPLAGFSYQETQY
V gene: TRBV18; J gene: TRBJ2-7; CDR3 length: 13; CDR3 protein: ASSPPSTSKSEQY
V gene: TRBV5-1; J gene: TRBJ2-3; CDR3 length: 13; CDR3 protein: ASSMWQTGTDTQY
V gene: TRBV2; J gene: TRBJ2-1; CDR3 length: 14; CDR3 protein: ASRAGQLSSYNEQF